This T cell receptor beta chain was sequenced for a study of molecular identifiers for immune sequencing clone quantification. Sample share makes this clonotype medium-sized. Bulk libraries came from a prior protocol with listed TCR primers. TCRdb independently ran MiXCR on the PCR reads; one entry per CDR3 protein. The sample lists approximately 10,000 distinct CDR3 sequences, 18% occurring once. The sequence was collected from a human donor in good health. Some libraries in this study had Jurkat cell RNA spiked in. The material sequenced was naive CD8+ T cells from blood, with Jurkat cell RNA spiked in. Subset: FACS-sorted CD8+CD4-CCR7+CD45RA+ naive T cells.

The chain's CDR3 is CASSEFLQKALLVTNEKLFF. Here the CDR3 DNA reads TGTGCCAGCAGTGAATTCCTCCAAAAGGCCCTGCTTGTGACTAATGAAAAACTGTTTTTT. The V gene is TRBV6-1, the J gene TRBJ1-4; unclear D gene. CDR3 size: 20 residues. Per the germline V gene, CDR1 is MNHNS and CDR2 is SASEGT. Trimming removed 2 bases at V and 2 bases at J, with 24 bases between.